These 32 T cell receptor beta chains came from one sample sequenced in a study of T cell repertoires in cytomegalovirus infection. No antigen has been assigned to these receptors. TCRdb passed the reads through MiXCR, listing each CDR3 protein once. The sample consists of 830,000 or so distinct CDR3 sequences, less than 35% of them appearing once. The sequencing here drew on cultured CD8+ T cells from PBMCs, taken from culture after CMV antigen stimulation. These receptors were obtained from a human donor in good health (CMV status not recorded). Some clones in this sample may be carry-over from other donors' samples.

In this sample, this clonotype turned up a few times. The chain carries TRBV9 and TRBJ1-1, with a weak D call TRBD1 (5 bases). CDR1 and CDR2 from the germline V gene are SGDLS and YYNGEE. The CDR3 runs 15 residues. V was cut by 0 bases and J by 1 base, with 10 bases left in between. CDR3 amino acids: CASSVGKGTNTEAFF. CDR3 nucleotide sequence: TGTGCCAGCAGCGTAGGAAAAGGGACGAACACTGAAGCTTTCTTT.

The V and J genes are TRBV6-5 and TRBJ1-3, with a tentative D call TRBD1 (5 bases). This CDR3 spans 14 amino acids. V lost 5 bases to trimming and J lost 5 bases, with 13 bases between them. From germline, CDR1 is MNHEY and CDR2 SVGAGI. CDR3 DNA sequence: TGTGCCAGCAGTCAGGGATTAAGCCGAAACACCATATATTTT. Translation gives CASSQGLSRNTIYF.

The chain is built from TRBV2 and TRBJ1-2; D is perhaps TRBD1 (6 bases). In germline, CDR1 is SNHLY, CDR2 FYNNEI. Trimming left V 1 base short and J 4 bases short, with 10 bases between. CDR3 size: 14 residues. CDR3 DNA: TGTGCCAGCAGTGAAGGAGGGGGTACCTATGGCTACACCTTC. Its protein product is CASSEGGGTYGYTF.

Many counts were recorded for this clonotype. The chain is built from TRBV7-9 and TRBJ1-2; no reliable D call. Trimming removed 6 bases at V and 5 bases at J, with 16 bases between. CDR3 length: 14 residues. CDR1 and CDR2 (germline): SEHNR, FQNEAQ (reference sequence). As DNA, the CDR3 is TGTGCCAGCAGGGTTGATTATGGGGTTTATGGCTACACCTTC. Amino acid sequence: CASRVDYGVYGYTF.

This clonotype has at least ten counts. The chain has TRBV7-8 and TRBJ2-7, with 7 bases matching TRBD2. The trim removed 3 bases at V and 0 bases at J, leaving 5 bases unmatched. There are 15 residues in the CDR3. Germline loops: CDR1 SGHVS, CDR2 FQNEAQ. The CDR3 nucleotides are TGTGCCAGCAGCTTTGCGGGGGTACCCTCCTACGAGCAGTACTTC. Amino acids: CASSFAGVPSYEQYF.

This rearrangement joins TRBV6-6 to TRBJ2-1, with D possibly TRBD1 on 6 matching bases. The CDR3 length is 14 residues. V was trimmed by 5 bases and J by 9 bases, leaving 17 bases between them. Germline V lookup: CDR1 MNHNY, CDR2 SVGAGI (reference sequence). CDR3 sequence reads: CASSPSVGGGEQFF. CDR3 DNA sequence: TGTGCCAGCAGTCCGTCCGTTGGGGGCGGTGAGCAGTTCTTC.

This clonotype turned up a few times. The chain employs TRBV6-1 and TRBJ1-5, with no clear D. The CDR3 sequence is 9 residues long. CDR1 and CDR2 from the germline V gene are MNHNS and SASEGT. V lost 3 bases, J lost 11 bases, and 2 bases lay in between. The DNA of the CDR3 is TGTGCCAGCAGTGAGGCCCAGCATTTT. Translation: CASSEAQHF.

With regard to this clonotype: A much larger clone lies a single base off, so this may be a read error. It is likely a read error, because the conserved phenylalanine at the end of the CDR3 is missing. The V call is TRBV25-1, the J call TRBJ2-2; TRBD1 is a possible D gene (5 bases). This CDR3 is 12 amino acids long. Germline values: CDR1 MGHDK, CDR2 SYGVNS. Trimming removed 4 bases from V and 8 bases from J, with 8 bases in between. This CDR3 is CASSVQGGELFS. Here the CDR3 DNA reads TGTGCCAGCAGTGTCCAGGGAGGGGAGCTGTTTTCT.

The chain combines TRBV5-5 with TRBJ2-1; TRBD2 matches at 9 bases. J gave up 0 bases and V 4 bases, and 5 bases lay outside the gene matches. The CDR3 has 16 residues. Looked up from germline, CDR1 is SGHKS and CDR2 is YYEKEE (reference sequence). CDR3 residues: CASSPSGDSSYNEQFF. CDR3 bases: TGTGCCAGCAGCCCTAGCGGGGACAGCTCCTACAATGAGCAGTTCTTC.

CDR3 protein: CASTDFGTDTQYF. CDR3 DNA sequence: TGTGCCAGCACAGATTTTGGCACAGATACGCAGTATTTT. The chain combines TRBV6-8 with TRBJ2-3; D call uncertain. Trimming shortened V by 7 bases and J by 1 base, and 9 bases separated the two germline ends. The CDR3 covers 13 residues. Germline values: CDR1 MNHGY, CDR2 SAAAGT.

CDR3 nucleotide sequence: TGTGCCAGCAGAATGAGAGGGTTCAATGAAAAACTGTTTTTT. Its translation is CASRMRGFNEKLFF. The genes are TRBV28 and TRBJ1-4, with D hard to call. This CDR3 has 14 amino acids. The germline V and J ends were trimmed by 6 bases and 5 bases, with 13 bases remaining between them. Germline values: CDR1 MDHEN, CDR2 SYDVKM.

This clonotype was found many times. The V gene is TRBV7-8, the J gene TRBJ2-5; D gene uncertain. Germline V CDR1 and CDR2: SGHVS, FQNEAQ. CDR3 length: 13 residues. The V end lost 5 bases, the J end lost 3 bases, and 10 bases lay between the germline ends. CDR3 sequence (DNA): TGTGCCAGCAGCCAACAGCATGAAGAGACCCAGTACTTC. Its protein product is CASSQQHEETQYF.

The V gene is TRBV7-6, the J gene TRBJ2-7; D gene unclear. The CDR3 length is 17 residues. The germline CDR1 and CDR2 sequences are SGHVS and FNYEAQ. Trimming removed 5 bases from V and 2 bases from J, with 22 bases in between. CDR3 nucleotide sequence: TGTGCCAGCAGCCCGACACTGGACGGTCTACTCCCCTACGAGCAGTACGTC. Translated: CASSPTLDGLLPYEQYV.

This clonotype was seen more than once but under ten times. This chain joins TRBV5-4 and TRBJ2-7; tentative D call: TRBD1 (5 bases). The germline V gene has CDR1 SGHNT and CDR2 YYREEE (reference sequence). The CDR3 has 14 amino acids. V was pared by 9 bases and J by 1 base, with 17 bases between. DNA of the CDR3: TGTGCCACCCAGGGCCTAAACAGTTCCTACGAGCAGTACTTC. It codes for CATQGLNSSYEQYF. Based on the CDR3 plus reference TRBV5-4 and TRBJ2-7, the full variable domain is ETGVTQSPTHLIKTRGQQVTLRCSSQSGHNTVSWYQQALGQGPQFIFQYYREEENGRGNFPPRFSGLQFPNYSSELNVNALELDDSALYLCATQGLNSSYEQYFGPGTRLTVT.

This clonotype was counted a few times. The genes are TRBV29-1 and TRBJ2-5, with unresolved D. Germline V gene lookup returns CDR1 SQVTM and CDR2 ANQGSEA. V lost 5 bases, J lost 2 bases, and 9 bases lay in between. The CDR3 loop spans 12 amino acids. The CDR3 reads CSVWEQQETQYF. The CDR3 DNA reads TGCAGCGTTTGGGAACAGCAAGAGACCCAGTACTTC.

In this sample, this clonotype turned up a few times. The chain is built from TRBV12-3 or TRBV12-4 and TRBJ2-7; D unresolved. The CDR3 spans 14 residues. V was pared by 2 bases and J by 2 bases, with 10 bases between. Here the CDR3 reads CASSLYPRAYEQYF. For the CDR3, the DNA is TGTGCCAGCAGTTTATACCCCAGAGCCTACGAGCAGTACTTC.

V and J are TRBV6-6 and TRBJ2-3, with D possibly TRBD1 on 5 matching bases. Trimming cost V 2 bases and J 2 bases, with 14 bases left between them. The germline gives CDR1 MNHNY, CDR2 SVGAGI (reference sequence). This CDR3 is built from 16 residues. The CDR3 DNA is TGTGCCAGCAGTTACCCTGAACAGGCGGACACAGATACGCAGTATTTT. Its protein is CASSYPEQADTDTQYF.

The sample holds many counts of this clonotype. This rearrangement joins TRBV7-8 to TRBJ1-1, with TRBD1 matching 7 bases. The CDR3 has 16 residues. Germline V gives CDR1 SGHVS, CDR2 FQNEAQ. Trimming at V came to 2 bases and at J to 1 base, leaving 7 bases not matched to a gene. The CDR3 coding sequence is TGTGCCAGCAGCTTATGGCAAGGGGGCTCGAACACTGAAGCTTTCTTT. It yields the protein CASSLWQGGSNTEAFF.

This clonotype was seen more than once but under ten times. The chain employs TRBV20-1 and TRBJ1-1, with no clear D. The CDR3 loop spans 14 amino acids. Trimming left V 0 bases short and J 0 bases short, with 8 bases between. Germline V gives CDR1 DFQATT, CDR2 SNEGSKA (reference sequence). CDR3 sequence reads: CSARDDALNTEAFF. CDR3 DNA sequence: TGCAGTGCTAGAGATGATGCCCTGAACACTGAAGCTTTCTTT.

This clonotype appeared a single time. One end of the junction varies from germline; a read error may be responsible. The chain is built from TRBV9 and TRBJ2-1; D call uncertain. Germline loops: CDR1 SGDLS, CDR2 YYNGEE. The CDR3 runs 9 residues. CDR3 loop: CASSVGGTF. The CDR3 DNA sequence: TGTGCCAGCAGCGTAGGCGGTACCTTC. The full variable domain, its missing parts supplied by reference TRBV9 and TRBJ2-1, is DSGVTQTPKHLITATGQRVTLRCSPRSGDLSVYWYQQSLDQGLQFLIQYYNGEERAKGNILERFSAQQFPDLHSELNLSSLELGDSALYFCASSVGGTFGPGTRLTVL.

In nucleotides, the CDR3 is TGTGCCAGCAGCTTAGGGTCAGGACTTTCGGGGGAGCAGTACTTC. As protein: CASSLGSGLSGEQYF. The rearrangement joins TRBV13 to TRBJ2-7; D is possibly TRBD2 (5 bases). Trimming stripped 0 bases from V and 7 bases from J, with 16 bases between. The CDR3 has 15 amino acids. CDR1 is PRHDT, CDR2 FYEKMQ, per germline (reference sequence).

The V and J genes are TRBV3-1 and TRBJ1-2; no reliable D call. The CDR3 runs to 17 residues. V gave up 0 bases and J gave up 0 bases, with 14 bases separating them. The V gene's germline CDR1 is LGHDT and CDR2 YNNKEL (reference sequence). CDR3 region: CASSQDPEVTSNYGYTF. DNA for the CDR3: TGTGCCAGCAGCCAAGATCCCGAGGTAACCTCTAACTATGGCTACACCTTC.

This clonotype was detected only a few times. This chain uses TRBV7-9 with TRBJ1-2; 9 bases agree with TRBD1. The CDR3 spans 18 residues. With 5 bases clipped from V and 1 base from J, the junction kept 14 bases outside the gene matches. Germline assignment: CDR1 SEHNR and CDR2 FQNEAQ (reference sequence). The CDR3 spells CASSPTPGQGRNNYGYTF. CDR3 DNA sequence: TGTGCCAGCAGCCCCACGCCGGGACAGGGTCGTAATAACTATGGCTACACCTTC.

The chain joins TRBV27 to TRBJ2-1, with 8 bases aligning to TRBD2. CDR3 length: 15 residues. After removal of 11 bases from V and 4 bases from J, the junction contained 13 bases not matched to a gene. Germline CDR1 reads MNHEY; CDR2 reads SMNVEV (reference sequence). CDR3 nucleotides: TGTGCCGGCACCGGCGAGCGGGGGATGTACAATGAGCAGTTCTTC. Residues: CAGTGERGMYNEQFF.

The chain recombines TRBV28 with TRBJ1-5, with 7 bases aligning to TRBD1. The V and J ends lost 3 bases and 0 bases, in that order; junction bases with no gene match: 5. CDR1 is MDHEN, CDR2 SYDVKM, per germline. This CDR3 is built from 16 residues. The CDR3 spells CASSFRQGYSNQPQHF. CDR3 DNA: TGTGCCAGCAGTTTCCGACAGGGCTATAGCAATCAGCCCCAGCATTTT.

This clonotype was seen at least ten times. This chain joins TRBV10-3 and TRBJ2-2; D gene uncertain. CDR1 is ENHRY and CDR2 is SYGVKD in the germline V gene. This CDR3 has 18 residues. The ends were cut back, 3 bases at V and 1 base at J, with 18 bases in the middle. CDR3 residues: CAISEPPGVVRNTGELFF. The CDR3 DNA follows: TGTGCCATCAGTGAACCCCCGGGCGTAGTAAGGAACACCGGGGAGCTGTTTTTT.

This sequence joins TRBV24-1 and TRBJ2-1; D is unclear. The CDR3 contains 13 residues. Germline values: CDR1 KGHDR, CDR2 SFDVKD. V lost 5 bases, J lost 7 bases, and 11 bases lay in between. For the CDR3, the DNA is TGTGCCACCAGTGCCAGCAGGTGGAATGAGCAGTTCTTC. Protein: CATSASRWNEQFF.

This clonotype was seen a handful of times. The rearrangement joins TRBV4-1 to TRBJ2-1; D call uncertain. Trimming took off 2 bases at V and 3 bases at J, with 5 bases between the two ends. In germline, CDR1 is MGHRA, CDR2 YSYEKL. The CDR3 is 13 amino acids. CDR3 DNA sequence: TGCGCCAGCAGCCAACCCGACTACAATGAGCAGTTCTTC. This gives the protein CASSQPDYNEQFF.

This chain uses TRBV27 with TRBJ2-7; no clear D. Per the germline V gene, CDR1 is MNHEY and CDR2 is SMNVEV (reference sequence). With 2 bases removed from V and 0 bases from J, the gap between germline ends came to 8 bases. CDR3 length: 14 residues. CDR3 nucleotides: TGTGCCAGCAGTTTACGACCTATCTCCTACGAGCAGTACTTC. Amino acid sequence: CASSLRPISYEQYF.

This clonotype was counted between two and nine times. The chain has TRBV6-5 and TRBJ1-5, with D possibly matching TRBD1 (5 bases). The V and J ends lost 5 bases and 0 bases respectively, with 11 bases between them. The germline gives CDR1 MNHEY, CDR2 SVGAGI. The CDR3 has 15 residues. In nucleotides, the CDR3 is TGTGCCAGCAGTCCCAGGGAGAATAGCAATCAGCCCCAGCATTTT. It encodes CASSPRENSNQPQHF.

This chain connects TRBV11-1 to TRBJ2-1; unclear D gene. V was trimmed by 1 base and J by 1 base, leaving 11 bases between them. The germline CDR1 and CDR2 sequences are SGHAT and FQDESV (reference sequence). The length of the CDR3 is 16 residues. The CDR3 region has the DNA TGTGCCAGCAGCTTAGGACCTTACCCATCCTACAATGAGCAGTTCTTC. Protein: CASSLGPYPSYNEQFF.

The V call is TRBV29-1, the J call TRBJ1-2; 12 bases match TRBD1. Looked up from germline, CDR1 is SQVTM and CDR2 is ANQGSEA. This CDR3 contains 14 residues. V was pared by 6 bases and J by 6 bases, with 8 bases of the junction left unmatched. The CDR3 bases are TGCAGCGTAGTCGGGACAGGGGGCAGGAATGGCTACACCTTC. Translating gives CSVVGTGGRNGYTF. Full variable domain (outside the CDR3, taken from reference TRBV29-1 and TRBJ1-2): SAVISQKPSRDICQRGTSLTIQCQVDSQVTMMFWYRQQPGQSLTLIATANQGSEATYESGFVIDKFPISRPNLTFSTLTVSNMSPEDSSIYLCSVVGTGGRNGYTFGSGTRLTVV.